A single sample is the source of the 23 T cell receptor beta chains below, sequenced in a study of T cell clonality in common variable immunodeficiency. Profiling relied on immunoSEQ multiplex PCR, and the TCRdb table lists in-frame clones only, not all of them. The sample lists approximately 60,000 clones, none appearing once, the ten largest making up around 0.82%. The source material was peripheral blood mononuclear cells. The receptors stem from a person between 18 and 70 years old in good health.

This clone was found many times. The CDR3 is cut off 3 residues early in the read; its end comes from the germline J gene. V gene TRBV5-1 combines with J gene TRBJ2-3; a weak D match, TRBD2 (6 bases). This CDR3 is built from 14 residues. The germline gives CDR1 SGHRS, CDR2 YFSETQ. The sequenced part of the CDR3 DNA is TGCGCCAGCAGCTTGGTGGGGCGGGGAGAGACG. It yields the protein CASSLVGRGET. The whole CDR3 reads CASSLVGRGETQYF.

This clone appeared many times. The sequence runs out 3 residues before the end of the CDR3; the remainder is reconstructed from the germline J gene. V and J are TRBV20-1 and TRBJ1-1; 7 bases line up with TRBD1. The CDR3 sequence is 15 residues long. J lost 6 bases, V lost 1 base, and 11 bases had no gene match. Germline V gene sequence: CDR1 DFQATT, CDR2 SNEGSKA (reference sequence). Partial CDR3 DNA: TGCAGTGCTAGAGGACAGGGTCTGAGAAGGTCTGAA. As protein: CSARGQGLRRSE. The whole CDR3 is CSARGQGLRRSEAFF.

This clone has a count of ten or more. The missing CDR3 end, 3 residues past where the read stops, is filled in from the germline J gene. The V call is TRBV29-1, the J call TRBJ1-1; D unresolved. Trimming removed 6 bases at V and 1 base at J, with 6 bases between. Germline V gives CDR1 SQVTM, CDR2 ANQGSEA. The CDR3 is 11 residues long. This CDR3 is CSVFGNTEAFF. The covered CDR3 bases are TGCAGCGTGTTCGGGAACACTGAA.

This clone was observed at least ten times. The sequence runs out 3 residues before the end of the CDR3; the remainder is reconstructed from the germline J gene. The chain links TRBV12-3 or TRBV12-4 to TRBJ1-6; possibly TRBD1 for D (5 bases). The CDR3 length is 14 residues. Trimming stripped 2 bases from V and 7 bases from J, with 9 bases between. This chain's CDR3 is CASSLSQGNSPLHF. Incomplete CDR3 DNA: TGTGCCAGCAGTTTAAGTCAGGGCAATTCACCC.

The table lists this clone with many counts. With the read ending 3 residues before the CDR3 end, the germline J gene is used to fill in that end. The chain recombines TRBV5-4 with TRBJ1-1; 7 bases are shared with TRBD1. CDR3 size: 14 residues. The V segment lost 10 bases and the J segment 3 bases; nucleotides outside the gene matches: 12. Germline assignment: CDR1 SGHNT and CDR2 YYREEE (reference sequence). CDR3 DNA, as far as it was read: TGTGCCTGCCGCCCGATGGGACAGCACACTGAA. Protein sequence: CACRPMGQHTE. The CDR3 reads in full as CACRPMGQHTEAFF. The complete variable domain, with remaining parts taken from reference TRBV5-4 and TRBJ1-1, reads ETGVTQSPTHLIKTRGQQVTLRCSSQSGHNTVSWYQQALGQGPQFIFQYYREEENGRGNFPPRFSGLQFPNYSSELNVNALELDDSALYLCACRPMGQHTEAFFGQGTRLTVV.

Notes on this clone: The read comes to an end 3 residues before the CDR3 does, leaving the germline J gene to fill in the end. The chain combines TRBV7-7 with TRBJ1-4; 8 bases are a match to TRBD1. The junction had 7 bases not matched to a gene; V was cut back by 5 bases and J by 8 bases. Germline CDR1 and CDR2: SSHAT and FNYEAQ (reference sequence). This CDR3 is 14 amino acids long. The CDR3 sequence is CASSPDRGGEKLFF. CDR3 DNA, as far as it was read: TGTGCCAGCAGCCCAGACAGGGGAGGGGAAAAA.

This clone was counted only a few times. Sequencing ends 3 residues short of the CDR3 end; the germline J gene provides the rest. V is TRBV30 and J is TRBJ1-2, with no clear D. Germline V gene lookup returns CDR1 GTSNPN and CDR2 SVGIG (reference sequence). The CDR3 runs to 18 residues. The CDR3: CAWSGLGIGGRAGNDYTF. The CDR3 DNA, read in part, is TGTGCCTGGAGTGGGTTGGGCATCGGCGGGAGGGCCGGGAATGAC.

Notes on this clone: The DNA ends 3 residues before the CDR3 does, and the rest of the CDR3 is filled in from the germline J gene. This rearrangement joins TRBV7-9 to TRBJ1-2, with 10 bases that match TRBD1. CDR3 size: 15 residues. CDR1 SEHNR and CDR2 FQNEAQ come from the germline V gene (reference sequence). CDR3 residues: CASSFGQGGYNDYTF. The CDR3 DNA, read in part, is TGTGCCAGCAGCTTCGGACAGGGGGGCTACAATGAC.

This clone was observed at least ten times. The sequenced fragment ends 3 residues before the CDR3 boundary, so the rest is inferred from the germline J gene. The chain joins TRBV10-1 to TRBJ2-1; 14 bases map to TRBD2. The CDR3 loop spans 16 amino acids. CDR1 WNHNN and CDR2 SYGVQD come from the germline V gene (reference sequence). V lost 4 bases and J lost 9; bases outside the gene matches: 8. The CDR3 spells CASSGSTSGGAAEQFF. The CDR3 DNA, read in part, is TGCGCCAGCAGTGGGTCGACTAGCGGGGGGGCCGCTGAG.

At least ten counts were recorded for this clone. Compared with germline, one end of the junction differs, possibly owing to a read error. The missing CDR3 end, 3 residues past where the read stops, is filled in from the germline J gene. The chain recombines TRBV4-2 with TRBJ1-1; D not resolved. Per germline, CDR1 LGHNA and CDR2 YNFKEQ. The CDR3 is made up of 17 amino acids. The CDR3 protein is CASSQEAAGGSGTEAFF. The CDR3 DNA, read in part, is TGCGCCAGCAGCCAAGAAGCGGCGGGAGGTTCGGGCACTGAA.

Note on this clone: In the same sample, other DNA sequences code for this CDR3. This chain's CDR3 is CASSPRRTGSIYF. The part of the CDR3 DNA that was read is TGTGCCAGCAGCCCGAGACGGACAGGTTCA. The gene calls are TRBV5-6 and TRBJ1-3, with 7 bases aligning to TRBD1. The read halts 3 residues ahead of the CDR3 end, with the missing end drawn from the germline J gene. The CDR3 is 13 residues long. The germline gives CDR1 SGHDT, CDR2 YYEEEE. Filled out from reference TRBV5-6 and TRBJ1-3, the complete variable domain reads DAGVTQSPTHLIKTRGQQVTLRCSPKSGHDTVSWYQQALGQGPQFIFQYYEEEERQRGNFPDRFSGHQFPNYSSELNVNALLLGDSALYLCASSPRRTGSIYFGEGSWLTVV.

This clone was counted at least ten times. The read terminates 3 residues ahead of where the CDR3 ends, so the germline J gene completes it. V is TRBV20-1 and J is TRBJ1-5; TRBD1 agrees at 10 bases. The CDR3 runs 16 residues. Germline V gives CDR1 DFQATT, CDR2 SNEGSKA (reference sequence). With V trimmed by 1 base and J by 4 bases, 7 bases remained unmatched. This CDR3 reads CSARAPTGGWNQPQHF. The sequenced part of the CDR3 DNA is TGCAGTGCTAGAGCCCCGACAGGGGGCTGGAATCAGCCC.

This clone was observed at least ten times. This CDR3 is CASSQTTVFSYEQYF. The sequenced part of the CDR3 DNA is TGTGCCAGCAGCCAAACTACGGTCTTCTCCTACGAG. This chain links TRBV3-1 (or the pseudogene TRBV3-2) with TRBJ2-7; D unresolved. The read is 3 residues too short to cover the CDR3 end, so that end is filled in from the germline J gene. With 2 bases removed from V and 0 bases from J, the gap between germline ends came to 11 bases. The CDR3 is made up of 15 amino acids. The germline CDR1 and CDR2 sequences are LGHDT and YNNKEL (reference sequence).

This clone has a count of ten or more. The CDR3 end is not reached by the read, which stops 3 residues before it; the germline J gene fills it in. The chain links TRBV5-1 to TRBJ1-2; D remains unclear. Germline V gene lookup returns CDR1 SGHRS and CDR2 YFSETQ. V was clipped by 3 bases and J by 2 bases, with 11 bases between them. The CDR3 sequence is 14 residues long. The CDR3 bases that were read are TGCGCCAGCAGCTCCCCCCCACAAAACTATGGC. Residues: CASSSPPQNYG. The complete CDR3 reads CASSSPPQNYGYTF.

This clone was counted many times. The read gets to within 3 residues of the CDR3 end, and the germline J gene fills in the rest. The rearrangement links TRBV4-1 to TRBJ2-7, with TRBD2 identical over 10 bases. CDR3 length equals 17 residues. After removal of 0 bases from V and 2 bases from J, the junction contained 7 bases not matched to a gene. Germline-derived CDR1 and CDR2 are MGHRA and YSYEKL. Partial CDR3 DNA: TGCGCCAGCAGCCAAGACACTGGGACTAGCGTTACCTACGAG. It encodes CASSQDTGTSVTYE. In full, the CDR3 reads CASSQDTGTSVTYEQYF.

This clone was observed a few times. The read halts 3 residues ahead of the CDR3 end, with the missing end drawn from the germline J gene. V is TRBV2 and J is TRBJ2-1; a weak D match, TRBD2 (6 bases). This CDR3 comprises 14 residues. In germline, CDR1 is SNHLY, CDR2 FYNNEI. This CDR3 is CACGILDRNNEQFF. The sequenced CDR3 bases are TGTGCTTGCGGGATTCTTGATAGAAACAATGAG.

This clone occurred a few times. The sequenced fragment ends 3 residues before the CDR3 boundary, so the rest is inferred from the germline J gene. The chain couples TRBV7-2 to TRBJ1-2; 7 nucleotides align to TRBD1. The CDR3 loop spans 14 amino acids. Germline lookup yields CDR1 SGHTA and CDR2 FQGNSA. V gave up 7 bases and J gave up 1 base; unmatched junction bases: 6. The sequenced CDR3 bases are TGTGCCAGCACCCGCGGGGACAGTAACTATGGC. Translating it yields CASTRGDSNYG. The entire CDR3 is CASTRGDSNYGYTF.

This clone came up many times. Sequence at one end of the junction differs from germline and may be a read error. The read gets to within 3 residues of the CDR3 end, and the germline J gene fills in the rest. The chain has TRBV12-3 or TRBV12-4 and TRBJ2-1; D is perhaps TRBD2 (7 bases). The CDR3 runs 15 residues. The CDR3 sequence: CAGSFGGRSYNEQFF. CDR3 DNA (partial): TGTGCCGGCAGTTTCGGGGGGCGCTCCTACAATGAG.

This clone was seen many times. One junction end does not reproduce the germline sequence, and a read error may be involved. The part of the CDR3 DNA that was read is TGCGCCAGCAGCGAACGCAGGGTTTCACCC. It encodes CASSERRVSP. The entire CDR3 sequence reads CASSERRVSPLHF. The chain carries TRBV4-2 and TRBJ1-6; D is possibly TRBD1 (5 bases). The CDR3 goes on 3 residues after the read ends, and that part is filled in from the germline J gene. The V gene's germline CDR1 is LGHNA and CDR2 YNFKEQ. The CDR3 has 13 amino acids.

This clone was detected ten times or more. CDR3 region: CASSSDSYGYTF. CDR3 DNA (partial): TGCGCCAGCAGCTCCGACAGCTATGGC. The chain carries TRBV5-1 and TRBJ1-2, with D perhaps matching TRBD1 (5 bases). Coverage ceases 3 residues before the CDR3 finishes, and the germline J gene fills in the end. The CDR3 totals 12 residues. CDR1 is SGHRS, CDR2 YFSETQ, per germline. V was shortened by 3 bases and J by 4 bases, with 7 bases between the two germline ends.

This clone was recorded many times. The CDR3 goes on 3 residues after the read ends, and that part is filled in from the germline J gene. The sample contains more than one DNA sequence encoding this CDR3. The chain couples TRBV19 to TRBJ2-7; 9 bases agree with TRBD2. The CDR3 has 17 residues. V shed 1 base and J 0 bases; nucleotides not matched to a gene: 7. In germline, CDR1 is LNHDA, CDR2 SQIVND (reference sequence). CDR3 loop: CASSIGGLAGDSYEQYF. Incomplete CDR3 DNA: TGTGCCAGTAGTATAGGGGGCTTAGCGGGGGACTCCTACGAG.

The sample holds many counts of this clone. The missing CDR3 end, 3 residues past where the read stops, is filled in from the germline J gene. This chain connects TRBV5-4 to TRBJ2-6, with TRBD1 as a possible D gene (6 bases). From germline, CDR1 is SGHNT and CDR2 YYREEE (reference sequence). This CDR3 has 16 residues. V was clipped by 5 bases and J by 2 bases, with 14 bases between them. This CDR3 reads CASSPGTNPGANVLTF. CDR3 DNA, as far as it was read: TGTGCCAGCAGTCCCGGGACAAACCCTGGGGCCAACGTC.

Regarding this clone: The read terminates 3 residues before the CDR3 end, so the remaining end is supplied by the germline J gene. The rearrangement uses TRBV6-2 or TRBV6-3 and TRBJ1-2, with 8 bases fitting TRBD1. Germline V CDR1 and CDR2: MNHEY, SVGEGT. CDR3 length equals 17 residues. This CDR3 reads CASSYPPWTGKPYDYTF. Incomplete CDR3 DNA: TGTGCCAGCAGTTATCCCCCCTGGACAGGGAAGCCCTACGAC.